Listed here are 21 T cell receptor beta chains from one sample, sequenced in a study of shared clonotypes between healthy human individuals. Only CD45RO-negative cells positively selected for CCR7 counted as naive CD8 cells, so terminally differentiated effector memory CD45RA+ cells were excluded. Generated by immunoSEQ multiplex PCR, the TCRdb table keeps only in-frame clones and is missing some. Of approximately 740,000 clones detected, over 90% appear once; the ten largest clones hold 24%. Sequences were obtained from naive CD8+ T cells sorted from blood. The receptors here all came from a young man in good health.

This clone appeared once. The CDR3 protein is CASSARDRVAEQYF. In DNA, the CDR3 is TGTGCCAGCAGTGCACGGGACAGGGTTGCCGAGCAGTACTTC. V is TRBV6-1 and J is TRBJ2-7; the match to TRBD1 covers 9 bases. The germline CDR1 and CDR2 sequences are MNHNS and SASEGT. After removal of 4 bases from V and 6 bases from J, the junction contained 7 bases not matched to a gene. This CDR3 has 14 amino acids.

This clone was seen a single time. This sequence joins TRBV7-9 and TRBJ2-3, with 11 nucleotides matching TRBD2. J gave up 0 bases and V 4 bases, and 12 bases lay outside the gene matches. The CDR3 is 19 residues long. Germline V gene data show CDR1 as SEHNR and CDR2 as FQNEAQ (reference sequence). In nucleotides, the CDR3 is TGTGCCAGCAGCTCCCGGACGGCTAGCGGGAGGACTAGCACAGATACGCAGTATTTT. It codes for CASSSRTASGRTSTDTQYF.

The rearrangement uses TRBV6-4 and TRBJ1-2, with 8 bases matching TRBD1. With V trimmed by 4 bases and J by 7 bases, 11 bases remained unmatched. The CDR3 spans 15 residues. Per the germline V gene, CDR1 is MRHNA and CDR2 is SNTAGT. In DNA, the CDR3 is TGTGCCAGCAGTGCCAACGCCAGGGGGCTGGGTGGCTACACCTTC. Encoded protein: CASSANARGLGGYTF.

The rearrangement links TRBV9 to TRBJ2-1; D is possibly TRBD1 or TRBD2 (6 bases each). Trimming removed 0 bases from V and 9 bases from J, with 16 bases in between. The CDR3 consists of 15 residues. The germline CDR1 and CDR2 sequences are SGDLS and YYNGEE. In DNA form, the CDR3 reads TGTGCCAGCAGCGTAGGTACTAGCCGAGGGGGTGAGCAGTTCTTC. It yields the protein CASSVGTSRGGEQFF.

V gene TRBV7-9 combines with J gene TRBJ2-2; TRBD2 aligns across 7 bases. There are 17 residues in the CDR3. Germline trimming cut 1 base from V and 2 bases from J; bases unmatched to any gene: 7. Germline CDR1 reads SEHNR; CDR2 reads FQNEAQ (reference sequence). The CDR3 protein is CASSLGMPSGNTGELFF. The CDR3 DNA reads TGTGCCAGCAGCTTAGGCATGCCTAGCGGAAACACCGGGGAGCTGTTTTTT.

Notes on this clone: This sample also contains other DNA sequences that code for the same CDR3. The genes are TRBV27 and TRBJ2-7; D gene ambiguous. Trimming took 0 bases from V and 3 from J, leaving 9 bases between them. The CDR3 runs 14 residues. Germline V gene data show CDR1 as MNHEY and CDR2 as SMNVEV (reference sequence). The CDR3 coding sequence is TGTGCCAGCAGTTTATCCGGCAGTTACTACGAGCAGTACTTC. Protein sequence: CASSLSGSYYEQYF.

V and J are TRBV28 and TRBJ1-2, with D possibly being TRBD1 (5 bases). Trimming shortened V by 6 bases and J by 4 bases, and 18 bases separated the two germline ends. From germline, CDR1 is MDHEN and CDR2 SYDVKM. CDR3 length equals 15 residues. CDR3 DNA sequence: TGTGCCAGCAGACGACCCGCAGGGAGGCCCTATGGCTACACCTTC. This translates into CASRRPAGRPYGYTF.

CDR3 region: CASSEATLPQETQYF. CDR3 in DNA: TGTGCCAGCAGTGAAGCGACACTCCCCCAAGAGACCCAGTACTTC. The V and J genes are TRBV6-1 and TRBJ2-5, with unresolved D. The germline V gene has CDR1 MNHNS and CDR2 SASEGT. The CDR3 consists of 15 residues. Trimming removed 0 bases at V and 1 base at J, with 9 bases between.

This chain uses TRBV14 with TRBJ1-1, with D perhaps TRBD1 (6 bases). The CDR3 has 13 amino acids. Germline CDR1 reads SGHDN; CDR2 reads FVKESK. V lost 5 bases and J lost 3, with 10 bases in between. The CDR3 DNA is TGTGCCAGCAGCGTAGGACAGTACACTGAAGCTTTCTTT. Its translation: CASSVGQYTEAFF.

CDR3 sequence reads: CATTKTGGYGYTF. The CDR3 DNA reads TGTGCCACGACTAAGACAGGGGGCTATGGCTACACCTTC. This sequence joins TRBV28 and TRBJ1-2, with 9 bases matching TRBD1. The CDR3 is 13 amino acids. The V and J ends lost 10 bases and 4 bases, in that order; junction bases with no gene match: 7. Germline V gene sequence: CDR1 MDHEN, CDR2 SYDVKM.

CDR3 in amino acids: CASSFGGSRGYTF. The CDR3 nucleotides read TGTGCCAGCAGTTTTGGGGGATCTAGGGGCTACACCTTC. The J gene is TRBJ1-2, the V gene TRBV27, with a possible D match to TRBD1 (5 bases). The CDR3 is 13 amino acids. CDR1 MNHEY and CDR2 SMNVEV come from the germline V gene (reference sequence). The V end was cut by 3 bases, the J end by 8 bases, with 13 bases between.

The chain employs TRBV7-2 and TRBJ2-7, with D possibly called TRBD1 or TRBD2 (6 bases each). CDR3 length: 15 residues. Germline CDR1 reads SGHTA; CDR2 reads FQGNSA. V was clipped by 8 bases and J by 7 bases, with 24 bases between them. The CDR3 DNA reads TGTGCCAGCTTGGAGGGGGGAGGTCCCCTCTGGGAGCAGTACTTC. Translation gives CASLEGGGPLWEQYF.

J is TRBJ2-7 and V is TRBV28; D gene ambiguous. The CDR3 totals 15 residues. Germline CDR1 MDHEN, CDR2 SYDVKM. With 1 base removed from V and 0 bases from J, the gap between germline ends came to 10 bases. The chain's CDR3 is CASSLFRPSSYEQYF. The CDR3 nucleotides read TGTGCCAGCAGTTTATTTCGTCCGAGCTCCTACGAGCAGTACTTC.

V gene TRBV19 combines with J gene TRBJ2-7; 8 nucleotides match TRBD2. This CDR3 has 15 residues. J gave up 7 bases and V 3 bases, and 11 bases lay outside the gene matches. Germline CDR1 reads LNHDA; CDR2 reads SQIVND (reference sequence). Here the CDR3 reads CASSIGAGALVEQYF. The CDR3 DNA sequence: TGTGCCAGTAGTATTGGAGCGGGGGCCCTGGTGGAGCAGTACTTC.

The CDR3, as DNA: TGTGCCAGCAGCGTACGGGGGTATGGCTACACCTTC. This encodes CASSVRGYGYTF. V is TRBV9 and J is TRBJ1-2, with D tentatively TRBD1 (5 bases). CDR1 and CDR2 from the germline V gene are SGDLS and YYNGEE. V lost 1 base, J lost 5 bases, and 6 bases lay in between. The CDR3 runs to 12 residues.

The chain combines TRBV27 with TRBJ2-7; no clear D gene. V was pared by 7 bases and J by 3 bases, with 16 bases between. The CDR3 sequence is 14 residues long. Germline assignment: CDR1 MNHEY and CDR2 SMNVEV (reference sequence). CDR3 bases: TGTGCCAGCAAACTTAGGGTAGTTTTCTACGAGCAGTACTTC. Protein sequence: CASKLRVVFYEQYF.

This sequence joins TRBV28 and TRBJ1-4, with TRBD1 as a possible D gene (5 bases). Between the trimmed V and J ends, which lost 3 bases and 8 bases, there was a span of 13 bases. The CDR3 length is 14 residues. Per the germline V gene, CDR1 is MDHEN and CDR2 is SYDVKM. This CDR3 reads CASSLSRVREKLFF. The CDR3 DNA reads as TGTGCCAGCAGTTTGAGCAGGGTTAGGGAAAAACTGTTTTTT.

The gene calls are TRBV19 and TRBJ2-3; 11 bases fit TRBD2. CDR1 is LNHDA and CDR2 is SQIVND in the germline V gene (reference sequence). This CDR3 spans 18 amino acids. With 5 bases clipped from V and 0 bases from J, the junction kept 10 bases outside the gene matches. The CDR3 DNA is TGTGCCAGTAGTCCAGGACTAGCGGGTGCTTCTAGCACAGATACGCAGTATTTT. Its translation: CASSPGLAGASSTDTQYF.

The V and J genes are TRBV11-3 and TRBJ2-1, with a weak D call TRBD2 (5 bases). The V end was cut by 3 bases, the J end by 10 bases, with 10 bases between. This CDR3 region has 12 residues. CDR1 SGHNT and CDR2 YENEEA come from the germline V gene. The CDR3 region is CASSFSGWEQFF. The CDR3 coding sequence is TGTGCCAGCAGCTTCAGCGGTTGGGAGCAGTTCTTC.

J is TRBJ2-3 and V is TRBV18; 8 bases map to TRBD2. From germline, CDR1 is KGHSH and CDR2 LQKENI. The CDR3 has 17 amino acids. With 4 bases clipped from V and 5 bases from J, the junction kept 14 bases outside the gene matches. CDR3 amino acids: CASSRVNSGNHGDTQYF. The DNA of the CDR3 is TGTGCCAGCTCACGGGTTAATAGCGGGAATCACGGAGATACGCAGTATTTT.

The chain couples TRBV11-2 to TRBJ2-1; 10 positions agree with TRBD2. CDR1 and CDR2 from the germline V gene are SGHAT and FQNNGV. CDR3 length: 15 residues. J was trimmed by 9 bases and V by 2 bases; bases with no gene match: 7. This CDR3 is CASSLLAGAPTEQFF. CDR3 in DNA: TGTGCCAGCAGCTTACTAGCGGGAGCCCCCACTGAGCAGTTCTTC.